A selection of T cell receptor beta chains follows, all from one sample in a study of T cell repertoires in cytomegalovirus infection. TCRdb re-derived calls from the reads in MiXCR, one entry per CDR3 protein. Of about 830,000 distinct CDR3 sequences in the sample, around a third were seen once. For these TCRs, the target antigens are not known. Material: cultured CD8+ T cells from PBMCs, obtained from culture after CMV antigen stimulation. The receptor set was obtained from a human donor in good health (CMV status not recorded). Some clones in this sample may be carry-over from other donors' samples. The CDR3 runs from the conserved cysteine through the conserved F or W. A D gene is named only where the DNA matches it firmly. A row's size may be missing; if present it is once, few, many or a size class.

abundance: NA; v_gene: TRBV6-5; j_gene: TRBJ2-1; d_gene: TRBD2; CDR3aa: CANTLTSGGIYNEQFF; CDR3nt: TGTGCCAACACCCTGACTAGCGGGGGGATCTACAATGAGCAGTTCTTC
abundance: NA; v_gene: TRBV6-5; j_gene: TRBJ2-1; d_gene: TRBD2; CDR3aa: CASSPGLAGASSYNEQFF; CDR3nt: TGTGCCAGCAGCCCGGGACTAGCGGGGGCCAGCTCCTACAATGAGCAGTTCTTC
abundance: NA; v_gene: TRBV27; j_gene: TRBJ2-2; d_gene: NA; CDR3aa: CASSSASWQELFF; CDR3nt: TGTGCCAGCAGTTCCGCTAGTTGGCAAGAGCTGTTTTTT
abundance: NA; v_gene: TRBV7-3; j_gene: TRBJ1-2; d_gene: TRBD1; CDR3aa: CASSPTGGTYGYTF; CDR3nt: TGTGCCAGCAGTCCGACAGGGGGCACCTATGGCTACACCTTC
abundance: few; v_gene: TRBV6-2/TRBV6-3; j_gene: TRBJ1-2; d_gene: NA; CDR3aa: CASSYSIGDGYGYTF; CDR3nt: TGTGCCAGCAGTTACTCGATCGGGGACGGCTATGGCTACACCTTC
abundance: few; v_gene: TRBV6-2/TRBV6-3; j_gene: TRBJ1-5; d_gene: NA; CDR3aa: CASSGFYSNQPQHF; CDR3nt: TGTGCCAGCTCCGGATTTTATAGCAATCAGCCCCAGCATTTT
abundance: NA; v_gene: TRBV11-3; j_gene: TRBJ2-7; d_gene: NA; CDR3aa: CASSSSQGVSEQYF; CDR3nt: TGTGCCAGCAGCTCCTCACAGGGTGTAAGCGAGCAGTACTTC
abundance: NA; v_gene: TRBV27; j_gene: TRBJ2-3; d_gene: NA; CDR3aa: CASSLIAASPATDTQYF; CDR3nt: TGTGCCAGCAGTTTAATAGCGGCTAGCCCCGCCACAGATACGCAGTATTTT
abundance: many; v_gene: TRBV7-2; j_gene: TRBJ2-1; d_gene: TRBD2; CDR3aa: CASSLEVAGGSWEQFF; CDR3nt: TGTGCCAGCAGCTTAGAGGTAGCGGGGGGGTCCTGGGAGCAGTTCTTC
abundance: NA; v_gene: TRBV7-8; j_gene: TRBJ2-1; d_gene: TRBD2; CDR3aa: CASLKRGGPYNEQFF; CDR3nt: TGTGCCAGCCTCAAGCGGGGGGGCCCTTACAATGAGCAGTTCTTC
abundance: NA; v_gene: TRBV19; j_gene: TRBJ2-3; d_gene: NA; CDR3aa: CASTQGADTQYF; CDR3nt: TGTGCCAGTACCCAAGGGGCAGATACGCAGTATTTT
abundance: NA; v_gene: TRBV29-1; j_gene: TRBJ2-5; d_gene: NA; CDR3aa: CSVVGEETQYF; CDR3nt: TGCAGCGTTGTAGGGGAAGAGACCCAGTACTTC
abundance: few; v_gene: TRBV2; j_gene: TRBJ1-6; d_gene: NA; CDR3aa: CASRGPYNSPLHF; CDR3nt: TGTGCCAGCAGAGGGCCGTATAATTCACCCCTCCACTTT
abundance: NA; v_gene: TRBV27; j_gene: TRBJ1-1; d_gene: NA; CDR3aa: CASTLTAGNTEAFF; CDR3nt: TGTGCCAGCACCTTAACGGCAGGGAACACTGAAGCTTTCTTT
abundance: NA; v_gene: TRBV12-5; j_gene: TRBJ2-1; d_gene: NA; CDR3aa: CASGLVIDHTPPYNEQFF; CDR3nt: TGTGCTAGTGGTTTGGTAATCGACCACACACCGCCCTACAATGAGCAGTTCTTC
abundance: NA; v_gene: TRBV2; j_gene: TRBJ1-4; d_gene: NA; CDR3aa: CASMRSNEKLFF; CDR3nt: TGTGCCAGCATGAGGAGTAATGAAAAACTGTTTTTT
abundance: NA; v_gene: TRBV27; j_gene: TRBJ1-1; d_gene: NA; CDR3aa: CAAGRGVNTEAFF; CDR3nt: TGTGCCGCAGGTAGGGGCGTGAACACTGAAGCTTTCTTT
abundance: few; v_gene: TRBV4-3; j_gene: TRBJ2-5; d_gene: TRBD1; CDR3aa: CASSQGTGGQETQYF; CDR3nt: TGCGCCAGCAGCCAAGGGACAGGGGGTCAAGAGACCCAGTACTTC
abundance: NA; v_gene: TRBV7-9; j_gene: TRBJ1-2; d_gene: NA; CDR3aa: CARLSNLGELIF; CDR3nt: TGTGCCCGACTGTCAAACCTAGGGGAATTGATCTTC
abundance: NA; v_gene: TRBV29-1; j_gene: TRBJ2-1; d_gene: TRBD1; CDR3aa: CSVEGNRDRAYNEQFF; CDR3nt: TGCAGCGTTGAAGGGAACCGGGACAGGGCCTACAATGAGCAGTTCTTC
abundance: NA; v_gene: TRBV4-3; j_gene: TRBJ1-1; d_gene: TRBD1; CDR3aa: CASSGTGGFRTEAFF; CDR3nt: TGCGCCAGCAGCGGGACAGGGGGCTTTCGTACTGAAGCTTTCTTT
abundance: few; v_gene: TRBV5-1; j_gene: TRBJ1-4; d_gene: NA; CDR3aa: CASSRTGLGEKLFF; CDR3nt: TGCGCCAGCAGCCGTACAGGGCTGGGTGAAAAACTGTTTTTT
abundance: NA; v_gene: TRBV14; j_gene: TRBJ1-2; d_gene: TRBD1; CDR3aa: CASSFGDSDYGYTF; CDR3nt: TGTGCCAGCAGCTTTGGGGACAGCGACTATGGCTACACCTTC
abundance: once; v_gene: TRBV4-3; j_gene: TRBJ2-2; d_gene: TRBD1; CDR3aa: CASSHQTGAGTGELFF; CDR3nt: TGCGCCAGCAGCCATCAGACAGGGGCCGGGACCGGGGAGCTGTTTTTT
abundance: few; v_gene: TRBV6-1; j_gene: TRBJ2-1; d_gene: TRBD2; CDR3aa: CASSDSHLAGLYNEQFF; CDR3nt: TGTGCCAGCAGTGATTCCCATCTAGCGGGCCTTTACAATGAGCAGTTCTTC
abundance: NA; v_gene: TRBV9; j_gene: TRBJ2-3; d_gene: NA; CDR3aa: CASSPQGSPTDTQYF; CDR3nt: TGTGCCAGCAGTCCTCAGGGGTCTCCCACAGATACGCAGTATTTT
abundance: few; v_gene: TRBV10-1; j_gene: TRBJ1-1; d_gene: NA; CDR3aa: CASSVGVWTEAFF; CDR3nt: TGCGCCAGCAGTGTGGGGGTCTGGACTGAAGCTTTCTTT
abundance: few; v_gene: TRBV7-3; j_gene: TRBJ1-1; d_gene: NA; CDR3aa: CASSLMIGPKNTEAFF; CDR3nt: TGTGCCAGCAGCTTAATGATCGGCCCCAAAAACACTGAAGCTTTCTTT
abundance: NA; v_gene: TRBV7-2; j_gene: TRBJ2-1; d_gene: NA; CDR3aa: CASSLRTQGDEQFF; CDR3nt: TGTGCCAGCAGCTTAAGGACTCAAGGCGATGAGCAGTTCTTC
abundance: NA; v_gene: TRBV7-3; j_gene: TRBJ2-1; d_gene: NA; CDR3aa: CASSLMVGPYNEQFF; CDR3nt: TGTGCCAGCAGCTTAATGGTCGGACCGTACAATGAGCAGTTCTTC
abundance: few; v_gene: TRBV19; j_gene: TRBJ2-3; d_gene: NA; CDR3aa: CASKLDSYQVWDTQYF; CDR3nt: TGTGCCAGTAAATTAGACAGCTATCAGGTCTGGGATACGCAGTATTTT
abundance: many; v_gene: TRBV20-1; j_gene: TRBJ1-6; d_gene: NA; CDR3aa: CSARNRGGVWSPLHF; CDR3nt: TGCAGTGCTAGAAATAGGGGAGGGGTTTGGTCACCCCTCCACTTT
abundance: few; v_gene: TRBV5-1; j_gene: TRBJ2-5; d_gene: TRBD2; CDR3aa: CASSDTPSGTSGQETQYF; CDR3nt: TGCGCCAGCAGCGACACTCCATCCGGGACTAGCGGCCAAGAGACCCAGTACTTC
abundance: NA; v_gene: TRBV11-2; j_gene: TRBJ2-7; d_gene: NA; CDR3aa: CASSPPAGFYEQYF; CDR3nt: TGTGCCAGCAGCCCGCCGGCAGGGTTCTACGAGCAGTACTTC
abundance: many; v_gene: TRBV6-5; j_gene: TRBJ2-5; d_gene: NA; CDR3aa: CASSYLGFQETQYF; CDR3nt: TGTGCCAGCAGTTACTTGGGGTTCCAAGAGACCCAGTACTTC
abundance: NA; v_gene: TRBV6-6; j_gene: TRBJ1-5; d_gene: NA; CDR3aa: CASSYLGDYPNQPQHF; CDR3nt: TGTGCCAGCAGTTACCTCGGGGATTATCCCAATCAGCCCCAGCATTTT
abundance: few; v_gene: TRBV12-5; j_gene: TRBJ2-5; d_gene: TRBD2; CDR3aa: CASGFSSGGASLGPQETQYF; CDR3nt: TGTGCTAGTGGTTTTAGTAGCGGGGGGGCTTCCCTTGGGCCCCAAGAGACCCAGTACTTC
abundance: NA; v_gene: TRBV7-6; j_gene: TRBJ2-3; d_gene: NA; CDR3aa: CASSLVAAGRDHDTDTQYF; CDR3nt: TGTGCCAGCAGCTTAGTGGCGGCGGGCAGAGACCACGACACAGATACGCAGTATTTT
abundance: NA; v_gene: TRBV19; j_gene: TRBJ1-1; d_gene: NA; CDR3aa: CASSIGSTWNTEAFF; CDR3nt: TGTGCCAGTAGTATAGGATCCACATGGAACACTGAAGCTTTCTTT
abundance: few; v_gene: TRBV20-1; j_gene: TRBJ2-1; d_gene: TRBD1; CDR3aa: CSASGTGAYNEQFF; CDR3nt: TGCAGTGCTAGCGGGACAGGGGCCTACAATGAGCAGTTCTTC
abundance: few; v_gene: TRBV12-5; j_gene: TRBJ2-2; d_gene: TRBD2; CDR3aa: CASGFSGGASTGELFF; CDR3nt: TGTGCTAGTGGTTTTAGCGGGGGGGCATCCACCGGGGAGCTGTTTTTT
abundance: NA; v_gene: TRBV28; j_gene: TRBJ2-1; d_gene: TRBD2; CDR3aa: CASSLGLGDNEQFF; CDR3nt: TGTGCCAGCAGTTTGGGACTAGGAGACAATGAGCAGTTCTTC
abundance: NA; v_gene: TRBV10-2; j_gene: TRBJ1-1; d_gene: NA; CDR3aa: CASGTPGRGWVNTEAFF; CDR3nt: TGCGCCAGCGGTACCCCGGGGCGCGGATGGGTCAACACTGAAGCTTTCTTT
abundance: few; v_gene: TRBV11-2; j_gene: TRBJ2-2; d_gene: TRBD1; CDR3aa: CASSLETGKGTGELFF; CDR3nt: TGTGCCAGCAGCTTAGAGACAGGGAAAGGCACCGGGGAGCTGTTTTTT
abundance: many; v_gene: TRBV12-3/TRBV12-4; j_gene: TRBJ2-2; d_gene: TRBD1; CDR3aa: CASSLAGQTNTGELFF; CDR3nt: TGTGCCAGCAGTTTAGCGGGACAGACGAACACCGGGGAGCTGTTTTTT
abundance: few; v_gene: TRBV15; j_gene: TRBJ2-3; d_gene: NA; CDR3aa: CATSRGRGSTDTQYF; CDR3nt: TGTGCCACCAGCAGAGGGAGGGGAAGCACAGATACGCAGTATTTT
abundance: few; v_gene: TRBV6-1; j_gene: TRBJ2-2; d_gene: TRBD2; CDR3aa: CASSSTRGGETNTGELFF; CDR3nt: TGTGCCAGCAGTTCAACTAGGGGAGGGGAGACTAACACCGGGGAGCTGTTTTTT
abundance: NA; v_gene: TRBV5-1; j_gene: TRBJ1-1; d_gene: NA; CDR3aa: CASFPSFRGVNTEAFF; CDR3nt: TGCGCCAGCTTCCCTTCCTTCAGGGGCGTGAACACTGAAGCTTTCTTT
abundance: NA; v_gene: TRBV10-2; j_gene: TRBJ2-3; d_gene: TRBD2; CDR3aa: CASRAGTSGTDTQYF; CDR3nt: TGCGCCAGCAGGGCCGGGACTAGCGGCACAGATACGCAGTATTTT
abundance: many; v_gene: TRBV12-3/TRBV12-4; j_gene: TRBJ2-5; d_gene: NA; CDR3aa: CASSLAGWEQETQYF; CDR3nt: TGTGCCAGCAGTTTGGCAGGGTGGGAGCAAGAGACCCAGTACTTC
abundance: many; v_gene: TRBV7-2; j_gene: TRBJ2-1; d_gene: NA; CDR3aa: CASHSGPSSYNEQFF; CDR3nt: TGTGCCAGCCACTCCGGGCCAAGCTCCTACAATGAGCAGTTCTTC
abundance: NA; v_gene: TRBV7-9; j_gene: TRBJ2-3; d_gene: TRBD2; CDR3aa: CASSLGGGAPQYF; CDR3nt: TGTGCCAGCAGCTTAGGCGGGGGGGCTCCGCAGTATTTT
abundance: NA; v_gene: TRBV19; j_gene: TRBJ2-1; d_gene: NA; CDR3aa: CASSIGREQFF; CDR3nt: TGTGCCAGTAGTATAGGCAGGGAGCAGTTCTTC
abundance: NA; v_gene: TRBV7-6; j_gene: TRBJ1-4; d_gene: NA; CDR3aa: CASSFTEIGALFNEKLFF; CDR3nt: TGTGCCAGCAGCTTTACCGAAATAGGGGCGCTGTTTAATGAAAAACTGTTTTTT
abundance: few; v_gene: TRBV5-1; j_gene: TRBJ2-3; d_gene: NA; CDR3aa: CASSPVGGPTITDTQYF; CDR3nt: TGCGCCAGCAGCCCGGTCGGGGGCCCGACCATCACAGATACGCAGTATTTT
abundance: few; v_gene: TRBV6-1; j_gene: TRBJ2-3; d_gene: TRBD2; CDR3aa: CASSEGLVVSDTQYF; CDR3nt: TGTGCCAGCAGTGAGGGACTAGTGGTCTCAGATACGCAGTATTTT